These 8 T cell receptor beta chains came from one sample sequenced in a study of OX40 agonist ivuxolimab in advanced cancers. Produced via immunoSEQ multiplex PCR; TCRdb's table is partial and in-frame only. The sample carries roughly 45,000 clones, approximately 85% recorded once. Sequencing used CD4+ or CD8+ T cells sorted from blood, obtained in a trial of the OX40 agonist ivuxolimab. The receptors shown here come from an adult with an advanced solid tumor such as melanoma, head and neck, liver or kidney cancer.

The J gene is TRBJ2-1, the V gene TRBV2; 10 bases are shared with TRBD2. This CDR3 region has 13 residues. The V gene's germline CDR1 is SNHLY and CDR2 FYNNEI. V lost 4 bases, J lost 7 bases, and 1 base stayed unmatched. The CDR3 region is CASSGTSGNEQFF. CDR3 sequence (DNA): TGTGCCAGCAGTGGGACTAGCGGAAATGAGCAGTTCTTC.

This clone was observed once. This chain joins TRBV10-3 and TRBJ1-1; the match to TRBD1 covers 7 bases. CDR1 ENHRY and CDR2 SYGVKD come from the germline V gene. The junction had 14 bases not matched to a gene; V was cut back by 4 bases and J by 3 bases. This CDR3 has 17 residues. The CDR3 region has the DNA TGTGCCATCAGTGTATCCGAGAGAGGGACAGTCGACACTGAAGCTTTCTTT. Translating gives CAISVSERGTVDTEAFF.

This chain joins TRBV5-1 and TRBJ2-5, with 11 positions matching TRBD2. Germline loops: CDR1 SGHRS, CDR2 YFSETQ. The CDR3 extends over 13 amino acids. V dropped 4 bases and J dropped 5; count of bases not matched to a gene: 1. The CDR3 sequence: CASSPSGGETQYF. For the CDR3, the DNA is TGCGCCAGCAGCCCTAGCGGGGGGGAGACCCAGTACTTC.

The chain recombines TRBV30 with TRBJ2-7; 9 bases map to TRBD1. There are 13 residues in the CDR3. Germline V gene data show CDR1 as GTSNPN and CDR2 as SVGIG (reference sequence). V lost 8 bases to trimming and J lost 3 bases; unmatched junction nucleotides: 8. The CDR3 spells CAATGTGLYEQYF. In nucleotides, the CDR3 is TGTGCCGCTACCGGGACAGGGCTCTACGAGCAGTACTTC.

The rearrangement links TRBV7-9 to TRBJ1-4; D possibly corresponds to TRBD1 (5 bases). This CDR3 is 15 amino acids long. Germline-derived CDR1 and CDR2 are SEHNR and FQNEAQ (reference sequence). Trimming stripped 3 bases from V and 5 bases from J, with 13 bases between. CDR3 region: CASSLAGARNEKLFF. The CDR3, as DNA: TGTGCCAGCAGCTTGGCCGGGGCGCGGAATGAAAAACTGTTTTTT.

V and J are TRBV7-2 and TRBJ2-7, with D maybe TRBD2 (5 bases). The CDR3 is 13 amino acids. Germline values: CDR1 SGHTA, CDR2 FQGNSA. The ends were cut back, 5 bases at V and 5 bases at J, with 13 bases in the middle. In nucleotides, the CDR3 is TGTGCCAGCAGCCCAATCCCCGGGAACGAGCAGTACTTC. Amino acid sequence: CASSPIPGNEQYF. Variable domain in full (rest from reference TRBV7-2 and TRBJ2-7): GAGVSQSPSNKVTEKGKDVELRCDPISGHTALYWYRQSLGQGLEFLIYFQGNSAPDKSGLPSDRFSAERTGGSVSTLTIQRTQQEDSAVYLCASSPIPGNEQYFGPGTRLTVT.

V gene TRBV27 combines with J gene TRBJ1-5; maybe TRBD1 (6 bases). The ends were cut back, 8 bases at V and 5 bases at J, with 19 bases in the middle. This CDR3 has 15 amino acids. Germline assignment: CDR1 MNHEY and CDR2 SMNVEV (reference sequence). The CDR3 here is CASRELGAGDQPQHF. The DNA of the CDR3 is TGTGCCAGCCGAGAGTTGGGGGCTGGGGATCAGCCCCAGCATTTT.

J is TRBJ2-1 and V is TRBV9; tentative D call: TRBD1 (6 bases). CDR1 and CDR2 (germline): SGDLS, YYNGEE. With 2 bases removed from V and 4 bases from J, the gap between germline ends came to 19 bases. This CDR3 has 17 residues. This chain's CDR3 is CASSVDYRDLPYNEQFF. The CDR3 DNA is TGTGCCAGCAGCGTCGACTACAGGGATCTCCCGTACAATGAGCAGTTCTTC.